Sequencing of this T cell receptor (beta chain) was carried out in a study of blood T cell repertoires in COVID-19. Across the whole study: The samples span acute and convalescent COVID-19 from the United States, Italy and Spain. Sources were T cells, B-cell-depleted T cells, or PBMCs; the material itself was cDNA or gDNA.

Germline trimming cut 4 bases from V and 7 bases from J; bases unmatched to any gene: 16. The CDR3 sequence is 17 residues long. Germline CDR1 KGHSH, CDR2 LQKENI. The table came from immunoSEQ multiplex PCR; TCRdb's copy has only in-frame clones and leaves some out. This sample has 230,000 or so clones, with roughly 76% found just once. V gene TRBV18 combines with J gene TRBJ1-2, with 9 bases matching TRBD1. The sequencing sample was made of peripheral blood. The source is a woman of 80 years or more with COVID-19, enrolled during active disease. The CDR3 DNA sequence: TGTGCCAGCTCACGCCAGGGAAATGACAGGGGGTCTGGTGGCTACACCTTC. This codes for CASSRQGNDRGSGGYTF.